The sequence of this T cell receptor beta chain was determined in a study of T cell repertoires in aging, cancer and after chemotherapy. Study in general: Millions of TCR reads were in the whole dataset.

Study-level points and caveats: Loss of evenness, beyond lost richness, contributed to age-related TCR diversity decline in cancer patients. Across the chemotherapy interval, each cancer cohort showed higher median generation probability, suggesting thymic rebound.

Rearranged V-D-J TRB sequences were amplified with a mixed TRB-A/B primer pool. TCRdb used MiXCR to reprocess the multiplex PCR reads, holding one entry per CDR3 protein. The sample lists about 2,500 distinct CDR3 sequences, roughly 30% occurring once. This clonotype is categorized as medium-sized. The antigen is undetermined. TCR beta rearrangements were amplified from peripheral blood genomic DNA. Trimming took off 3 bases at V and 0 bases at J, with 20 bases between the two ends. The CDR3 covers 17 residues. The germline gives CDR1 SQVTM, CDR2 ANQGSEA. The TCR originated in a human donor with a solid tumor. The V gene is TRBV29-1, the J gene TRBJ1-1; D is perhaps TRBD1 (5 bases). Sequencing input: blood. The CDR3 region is CSVDSWGRPSMNTEAFF. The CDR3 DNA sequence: TGCAGCGTTGACTCCTGGGGCAGACCCTCGATGAACACTGAAGCTTTCTTT.